The 32 T cell receptor beta chains reported below all come from one sample, sequenced in a study of cytomegalovirus exposure and HLA in healthy donors (dated 2017 in TCRdb). The library was built by means of the immunoSEQ multiplex PCR assay. For the multiplex PCR, a mixture combining 60 forward primers for TCR Vbeta segments and 13 reverse primers for TCR Jbeta segments was used. This immuneACCESS table, as held by TCRdb, lists in-frame sequences with V and J called but not all clones. Of the missing ones, under half trace to an unresolved V gene in checked studies; the others have no known cause. This sample holds around 85,000 clones; roughly 77% were observed only once. In total, the top ten clones hold less than 9.5% of the sample. Sequenced material: PBMCs. The receptors come from a man aged 30 to 39 in good health and CMV-seronegative.

This chain joins TRBV19 and TRBJ2-6; D perhaps matches TRBD1 (5 bases). Trimming shortened V by 5 bases and J by 13 bases, and 18 bases separated the two germline ends. Germline CDR1 reads LNHDA; CDR2 reads SQIVND (reference sequence). CDR3 length equals 14 residues. CDR3: CASSLLTVSGVLTF. The DNA of the CDR3 is TGTGCCAGTAGTTTGTTGACAGTCTCGGGTGTCCTGACTTTC.

This clone appeared a single time. The chain links TRBV5-6 to TRBJ1-5; 9 positions agree with TRBD1. The CDR3 length is 13 residues. V lost 4 bases and J lost 6; bases outside the gene matches: 2. Germline V gene lookup returns CDR1 SGHDT and CDR2 YYEEEE. The DNA for the CDR3 is TGTGCCAGCAGCCGGGACAGGGTTCAGCCCCAGCATTTT. Translation: CASSRDRVQPQHF.

The V call is TRBV9, the J call TRBJ1-6; TRBD1 is a possible D gene (6 bases). Trimming took 0 bases from V and 1 from J, leaving 11 bases between them. CDR3 length equals 17 residues. Germline assignment: CDR1 SGDLS and CDR2 YYNGEE. The DNA of the CDR3 is TGTGCCAGCAGCGTAGAGGGGGGGAGGTCCTATAATTCACCCCTCCACTTT. Amino acid sequence: CASSVEGGRSYNSPLHF. The complete variable domain, with remaining parts taken from reference TRBV9 and TRBJ1-6, reads DSGVTQTPKHLITATGQRVTLRCSPRSGDLSVYWYQQSLDQGLQFLIQYYNGEERAKGNILERFSAQQFPDLHSELNLSSLELGDSALYFCASSVEGGRSYNSPLHFGNGTRLTVT.

The V gene is TRBV19, the J gene TRBJ2-1, with 10 nucleotides matching TRBD2. The CDR3 runs to 13 residues. The V gene end was trimmed by 9 bases and the J gene end by 9 bases; junction bases not matched to a gene: 8. Germline V gene data show CDR1 as LNHDA and CDR2 as SQIVND (reference sequence). The chain's CDR3 is CASASGSVGEQFF. Here the CDR3 DNA reads TGTGCCAGCGCTAGCGGGAGCGTAGGTGAGCAGTTCTTC.

The chain carries TRBV4-1 and TRBJ1-2, with 7 bases that match TRBD1. Per germline, CDR1 MGHRA and CDR2 YSYEKL. The CDR3 runs 17 residues. J gave up 2 bases and V 0 bases, and 9 bases lay outside the gene matches. CDR3 region: CASSQDVLQGKNYGYTF. CDR3 bases: TGCGCCAGCAGCCAAGATGTACTACAGGGGAAAAACTATGGCTACACCTTC.

About this clone: One end of the junction does not line up with germline, which may come from a read error. The CDR3 loop is CASSPKQGNAEAFF. The DNA for the CDR3 is TGTGCCAGCTCACCGAAGCAGGGGAACGCTGAAGCTTTCTTT. The chain uses TRBV18 and TRBJ1-1; possibly TRBD1 for D (6 bases). Per germline, CDR1 KGHSH and CDR2 LQKENI. The CDR3 is made up of 14 amino acids.

V is TRBV7-8 and J is TRBJ2-2, with 7 bases identical to TRBD2. CDR1 is SGHVS and CDR2 is FQNEAQ in the germline V gene. Trimming at V came to 5 bases and at J to 2 bases, leaving 11 bases not matched to a gene. CDR3 length: 17 residues. As DNA, the CDR3 is TGTGCCAGCAGCGTTAAGCCGGGACTAAAAAACACCGGGGAGCTGTTTTTT. Its translation: CASSVKPGLKNTGELFF.

The chain has TRBV5-1 and TRBJ1-6; 7 nucleotides align to TRBD1. V lost 4 bases to trimming and J lost 10 bases; unmatched junction nucleotides: 14. The CDR3 spans 16 residues. CDR1 SGHRS and CDR2 YFSETQ come from the germline V gene. The CDR3 region is CASSPLGQRENSPLHF. In nucleotides, the CDR3 is TGCGCCAGCAGCCCCTTGGGACAGCGAGAGAACTCACCCCTCCACTTT.

V and J are TRBV6-4 and TRBJ2-1; 7 bases fit TRBD2. Germline values: CDR1 MRHNA, CDR2 SNTAGT. The CDR3 is 14 residues long. Trimming cost V 3 bases and J 6 bases; bases outside gene matches: 5. CDR3 nucleotide sequence: TGTGCCAGCAGTGAATCCGGGACTACCAATGAGCAGTTCTTC. Translating it yields CASSESGTTNEQFF.

The rearrangement links TRBV7-2 to TRBJ2-2; 10 bases map to TRBD2. J was trimmed by 6 bases and V by 3 bases; bases with no gene match: 4. The germline gives CDR1 SGHTA, CDR2 FQGNSA. This CDR3 is 15 amino acids long. For the CDR3, the DNA is TGTGCCAGCAGCTTCCCTAGCGGGGGTCCCGGGGAGCTGTTTTTT. Translating it yields CASSFPSGGPGELFF.

The V call is TRBV2, the J call TRBJ2-7; maybe TRBD1 (5 bases). This CDR3 comprises 15 residues. Germline values: CDR1 SNHLY, CDR2 FYNNEI. Trimming left V 2 bases short and J 6 bases short, with 17 bases between. The CDR3 sequence: CASSELTVDTGEQYF. CDR3 nucleotides: TGTGCCAGCAGTGAACTAACGGTGGACACCGGCGAGCAGTACTTC.

The CDR3 DNA follows: TGTGCCAGCAGCGAGACTAGCGGGGGGGCCTACGAGCAGTACTTC. Translating it yields CASSETSGGAYEQYF. This sequence joins TRBV6-1 and TRBJ2-7, with 14 bases fitting TRBD2. Germline V CDR1 and CDR2: MNHNS, SASEGT. After removal of 6 bases from V and 2 bases from J, the junction contained 3 bases not matched to a gene. The length of the CDR3 is 15 residues.

V gene TRBV6-4 combines with J gene TRBJ2-2, with 8 bases identical to TRBD1. CDR3 length: 14 amino acids. Germline V gives CDR1 MRHNA, CDR2 SNTAGT. V was clipped by 3 bases and J by 4 bases; unmatched bases: 1. The CDR3 loop is CASSEQGGTGELFF. The CDR3 DNA reads TGTGCCAGCAGTGAACAGGGGGGCACCGGGGAGCTGTTTTTT.

The rearrangement links TRBV28 to TRBJ1-3; 11 bases agree with TRBD1. The CDR3 is 16 residues long. Germline CDR1 and CDR2: MDHEN and SYDVKM. V shed 2 bases, J shed 10 bases, and the junction held 10 bases outside the gene matches. The CDR3 DNA follows: TGTGCCAGCAGTTTAGGGACAGGGGGGCTTCTAAGGACCATATATTTT. Its protein product is CASSLGTGGLLRTIYF. The full variable domain, rest sourced from reference TRBV28 and TRBJ1-3, is DVKVTQSSRYLVKRTGEKVFLECVQDMDHENMFWYRQDPGLGLRLIYFSYDVKMKEKGDIPEGYSVSREKKERFSLILESASTNQTSMYLCASSLGTGGLLRTIYFGEGSWLTVV.

The chain combines TRBV7-2 with TRBJ2-5; 11 positions agree with TRBD2. Trimming took 5 bases from V and 5 from J; bases not matched to a gene: 7. The CDR3 runs 15 residues. The germline gives CDR1 SGHTA, CDR2 FQGNSA. As DNA, the CDR3 is TGTGCCAGCAGCCACCTAGCGGGGGGCGGGGAGACCCAGTACTTC. Residues: CASSHLAGGGETQYF.

The chain uses TRBV25-1 and TRBJ2-5; D gene ambiguous. Deletions cut 5 bases from V and 2 bases from J, with 9 bases between. The CDR3 length is 13 residues. Germline V CDR1 and CDR2: MGHDK, SYGVNS. The CDR3: CASSYWSQETQYF. CDR3 nucleotides: TGTGCCAGCAGTTACTGGTCGCAAGAGACCCAGTACTTC.

This chain joins TRBV11-1 and TRBJ2-2; D is possibly TRBD1 (5 bases). The CDR3 contains 14 residues. V dropped 5 bases and J dropped 6 bases, with 13 bases sitting between them. In germline, CDR1 is SGHAT, CDR2 FQDESV (reference sequence). CDR3 bases: TGTGCCAGCAGCCCCTACGACAGTGCCGGGGAGCTGTTTTTT. It specifies CASSPYDSAGELFF.

This clone is a singleton in its sample. CDR3 residues: CASSPVAGRQYEQYF. For the CDR3, the DNA is TGTGCCAGCAGTCCCGTAGCGGGGAGGCAATACGAGCAGTACTTC. This chain connects TRBV27 to TRBJ2-7; TRBD2 matches at 8 bases. The V gene end was trimmed by 5 bases and the J gene end by 4 bases; junction bases not matched to a gene: 10. The CDR3 loop spans 15 amino acids. CDR1 is MNHEY, CDR2 SMNVEV, per germline (reference sequence).

V and J are TRBV28 and TRBJ1-5; 8 nucleotides line up with TRBD1. The V gene end was trimmed by 4 bases and the J gene end by 4 bases; junction bases not matched to a gene: 3. Germline CDR1 and CDR2: MDHEN and SYDVKM. This CDR3 spans 14 amino acids. CDR3 protein: CASSSGQGNQPQHF. As DNA, the CDR3 is TGTGCCAGCAGTTCCGGACAGGGAAATCAGCCCCAGCATTTT.

DNA for the CDR3: TGTGCCAGCAGCCGAGGCGATAGCAATCAGCCCCAGCATTTT. Translated: CASSRGDSNQPQHF. The V gene is TRBV7-2, the J gene TRBJ1-5; D unclear. Between the trimmed V and J ends, which lost 5 bases and 0 bases, there was a span of 8 bases. CDR3 size: 14 residues. Germline CDR1 is SGHTA and CDR2 is FQGNSA. The whole variable domain, filled in from reference TRBV7-2 and TRBJ1-5, reads GAGVSQSPSNKVTEKGKDVELRCDPISGHTALYWYRQSLGQGLEFLIYFQGNSAPDKSGLPSDRFSAERTGGSVSTLTIQRTQQEDSAVYLCASSRGDSNQPQHFGDGTRLSIL.

J is TRBJ2-3 and V is TRBV30; TRBD1 agrees at 10 bases. Germline CDR1 is GTSNPN and CDR2 is SVGIG (reference sequence). V was clipped by 2 bases and J by 4 bases; unmatched bases: 6. The CDR3 consists of 15 residues. CDR3 in amino acids: CAWSNRQGAADTQYF. CDR3 coding DNA: TGTGCCTGGAGTAACCGACAGGGGGCGGCAGATACGCAGTATTTT.

The chain combines TRBV30 with TRBJ2-7; D is possibly TRBD2 (6 bases). CDR3 length: 14 residues. Trimming shortened V by 3 bases and J by 2 bases, and 14 bases separated the two germline ends. Germline values: CDR1 GTSNPN, CDR2 SVGIG (reference sequence). CDR3 DNA sequence: TGTGCCTGGAGGGGAGCTGGAGGGGCCTACGAGCAGTACTTC. Its translation is CAWRGAGGAYEQYF.

The chain joins TRBV11-2 to TRBJ2-1; 9 positions agree with TRBD1. The V segment lost 4 bases and the J segment 6 bases; nucleotides outside the gene matches: 4. The germline gives CDR1 SGHAT, CDR2 FQNNGV. The CDR3 runs 14 residues. The CDR3 sequence: CASSSWTGANEQFF. The DNA of the CDR3 is TGTGCCAGCAGCTCGTGGACAGGGGCCAATGAGCAGTTCTTC.

This chain links TRBV4-3 with TRBJ2-1; D is possibly TRBD2 (6 bases). Germline assignment: CDR1 LGHNA and CDR2 YSLEER. CDR3 length equals 18 residues. The V gene lost 0 bases and the J gene lost 0 bases, with 15 bases spanning the gap. CDR3 DNA: TGCGCCAGCAGCCAAGACCGGGGTTGGGGACTCTCCTACAATGAGCAGTTCTTC. Translating it yields CASSQDRGWGLSYNEQFF.

V is TRBV6-6 and J is TRBJ1-1, with 7 bases identical to TRBD1. After removal of 0 bases from V and 10 bases from J, the junction contained 5 bases not matched to a gene. Germline lookup yields CDR1 MNHNY and CDR2 SVGAGI (reference sequence). This CDR3 contains 13 residues. The CDR3 DNA reads as TGTGCCAGCAGTTACTCGCCGACAGGGCTAGCTTTCTTT. Its protein product is CASSYSPTGLAFF.

The chain uses TRBV4-3 and TRBJ2-6; maybe TRBD1 (6 bases). Trimming left V 4 bases short and J 0 bases short, with 16 bases between. The germline V gene has CDR1 LGHNA and CDR2 YSLEER. The CDR3 loop spans 18 amino acids. This chain's CDR3 is CASSPGHEGPSGANVLTF. CDR3 nucleotides: TGCGCCAGCAGCCCGGGACACGAAGGACCCTCTGGGGCCAACGTCCTGACTTTC.

The chain links TRBV4-1 to TRBJ1-4; 9 bases map to TRBD1. The CDR3 spans 15 residues. Looked up from germline, CDR1 is MGHRA and CDR2 is YSYEKL. Germline trimming cut 3 bases from V and 7 bases from J; bases unmatched to any gene: 6. CDR3 sequence: CASSHPGTGFEKLFF. The CDR3 DNA reads TGCGCCAGCAGCCACCCCGGGACAGGGTTTGAAAAACTGTTTTTT.

The chain has TRBV14 and TRBJ2-1, with 8 bases matching TRBD2. CDR3 length: 15 residues. The trim removed 1 base at V and 6 bases at J, leaving 5 bases unmatched. Germline values: CDR1 SGHDN, CDR2 FVKESK. For the CDR3, the DNA is TGTGCCAGCAGCCAAGTAGCGGGGCTCGGCAATGAGCAGTTCTTC. Amino acids: CASSQVAGLGNEQFF.

The chain uses TRBV7-9 and TRBJ2-7, with 11 bases aligning to TRBD2. V lost 2 bases to trimming and J lost 6 bases; unmatched junction nucleotides: 9. Germline values: CDR1 SEHNR, CDR2 FQNEAQ (reference sequence). This CDR3 region has 16 residues. CDR3 in amino acids: CASSLTPGTSGGEQYF. In DNA, the CDR3 is TGTGCCAGCAGCTTAACACCCGGGACTAGCGGTGGCGAGCAGTACTTC.

The chain is built from TRBV7-9 and TRBJ2-1; D gene ambiguous. The CDR3 consists of 14 residues. CDR1 and CDR2 from the germline V gene are SEHNR and FQNEAQ (reference sequence). The V end was cut by 5 bases, the J end by 6 bases, with 14 bases between. The CDR3, as DNA: TGTGCCAGCAGCGCGTATGGCGAGGTCAATGAGCAGTTCTTC. Its protein product is CASSAYGEVNEQFF.

The chain employs TRBV10-3 and TRBJ2-7; 8 bases match TRBD1. V lost 10 bases and J lost 3; bases outside the gene matches: 20. This CDR3 has 17 amino acids. Germline V gives CDR1 ENHRY, CDR2 SYGVKD. The CDR3: CATQLGLIQGEGYEQYF. Written as DNA, the CDR3 is TGTGCCACGCAACTGGGCCTCATACAGGGGGAAGGCTACGAGCAGTACTTC.

This clone was picked up one time. V and J are TRBV5-6 and TRBJ1-5; D perhaps matches TRBD1 (5 bases). CDR3 length: 14 residues. Trimming shortened V by 0 bases and J by 4 bases, and 8 bases separated the two germline ends. In germline, CDR1 is SGHDT, CDR2 YYEEEE. The CDR3 nucleotides read TGTGCCAGCAGCTTGGGTGGGGGGAATCAGCCCCAGCATTTT. Protein product: CASSLGGGNQPQHF.